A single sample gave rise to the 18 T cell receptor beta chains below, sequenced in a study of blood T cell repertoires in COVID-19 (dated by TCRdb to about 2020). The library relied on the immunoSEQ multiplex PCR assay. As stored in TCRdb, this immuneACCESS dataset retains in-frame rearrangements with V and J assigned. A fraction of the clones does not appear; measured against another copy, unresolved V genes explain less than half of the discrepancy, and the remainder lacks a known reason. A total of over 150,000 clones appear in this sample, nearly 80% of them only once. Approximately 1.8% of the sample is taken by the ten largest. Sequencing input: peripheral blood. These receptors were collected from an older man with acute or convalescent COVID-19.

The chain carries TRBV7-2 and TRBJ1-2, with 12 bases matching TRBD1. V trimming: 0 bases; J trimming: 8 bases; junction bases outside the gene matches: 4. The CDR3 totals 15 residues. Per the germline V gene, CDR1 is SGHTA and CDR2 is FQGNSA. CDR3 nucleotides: TGTGCCAGCAGCTTAGCGGGGACAGGGGGCAGGGGCTACACCTTC. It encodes CASSLAGTGGRGYTF.

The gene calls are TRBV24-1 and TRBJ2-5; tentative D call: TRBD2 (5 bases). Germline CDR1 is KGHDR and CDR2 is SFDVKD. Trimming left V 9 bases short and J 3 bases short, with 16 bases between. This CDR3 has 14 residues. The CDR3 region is CATSGRGSEETQYF. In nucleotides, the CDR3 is TGTGCCACCTCGGGAAGAGGTAGCGAAGAGACCCAGTACTTC.

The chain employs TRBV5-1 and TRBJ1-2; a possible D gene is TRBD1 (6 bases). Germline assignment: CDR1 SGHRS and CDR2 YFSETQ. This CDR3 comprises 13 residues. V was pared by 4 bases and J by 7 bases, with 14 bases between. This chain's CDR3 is CASSPQGRAGYTF. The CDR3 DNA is TGCGCCAGCAGCCCTCAGGGGAGGGCTGGCTACACCTTC.

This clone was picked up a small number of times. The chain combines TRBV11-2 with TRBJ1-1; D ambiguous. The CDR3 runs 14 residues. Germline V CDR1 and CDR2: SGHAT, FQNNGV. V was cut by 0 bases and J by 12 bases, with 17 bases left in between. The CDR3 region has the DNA TGTGCCAGCAGCTTAGAGCCCAGGTTCGACCCGTCTTTCTTT. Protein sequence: CASSLEPRFDPSFF.

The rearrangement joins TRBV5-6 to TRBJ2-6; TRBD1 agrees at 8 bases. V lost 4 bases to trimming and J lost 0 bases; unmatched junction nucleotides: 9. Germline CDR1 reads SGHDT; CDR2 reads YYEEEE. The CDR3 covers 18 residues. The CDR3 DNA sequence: TGTGCCAGCAGCAGGATCGGGACAGGCAGCTCTGGGGCCAACGTCCTGACTTTC. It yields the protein CASSRIGTGSSGANVLTF.

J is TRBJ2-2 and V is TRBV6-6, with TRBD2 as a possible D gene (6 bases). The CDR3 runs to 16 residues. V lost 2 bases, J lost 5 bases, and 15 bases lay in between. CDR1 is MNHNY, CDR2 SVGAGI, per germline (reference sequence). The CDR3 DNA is TGTGCCAGCAGTTACCCCCCCGGGGGTGGGACCGGGGAGCTGTTTTTT. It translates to CASSYPPGGGTGELFF.

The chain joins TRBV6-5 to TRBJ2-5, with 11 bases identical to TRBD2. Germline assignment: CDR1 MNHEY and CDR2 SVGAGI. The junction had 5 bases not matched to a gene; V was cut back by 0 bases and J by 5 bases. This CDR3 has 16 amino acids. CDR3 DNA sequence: TGTGCCAGCAGTTACTCGAGACTAGCGGGAACTGAGACCCAGTACTTC. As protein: CASSYSRLAGTETQYF.

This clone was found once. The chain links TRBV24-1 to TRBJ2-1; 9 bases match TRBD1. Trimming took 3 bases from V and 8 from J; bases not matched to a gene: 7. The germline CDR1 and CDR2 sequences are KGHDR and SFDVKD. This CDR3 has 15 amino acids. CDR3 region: CATSDPGQGRDEQFF. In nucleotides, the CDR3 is TGTGCCACCAGTGATCCTGGACAGGGGAGGGATGAGCAGTTCTTC.

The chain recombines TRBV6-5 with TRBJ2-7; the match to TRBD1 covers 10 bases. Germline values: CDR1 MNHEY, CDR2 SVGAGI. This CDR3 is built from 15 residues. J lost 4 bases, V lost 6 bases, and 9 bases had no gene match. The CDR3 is CASSRGQGLRYEQYV. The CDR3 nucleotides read TGTGCCAGCAGCCGGGGACAGGGGCTTCGATACGAGCAGTACGTC.

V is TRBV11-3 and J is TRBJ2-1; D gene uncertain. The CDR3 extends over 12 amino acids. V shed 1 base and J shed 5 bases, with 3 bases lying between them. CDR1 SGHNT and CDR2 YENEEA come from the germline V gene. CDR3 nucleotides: TGTGCCAGCAGCTTAGCAGACAATGAGCAGTTCTTC. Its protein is CASSLADNEQFF.

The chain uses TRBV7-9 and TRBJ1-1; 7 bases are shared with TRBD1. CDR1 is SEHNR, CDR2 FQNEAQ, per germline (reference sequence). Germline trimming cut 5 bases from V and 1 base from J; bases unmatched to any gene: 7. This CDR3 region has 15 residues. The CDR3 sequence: CASSQGQRKNTEAFF. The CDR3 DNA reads TGTGCCAGCAGCCAGGGACAGCGCAAGAACACTGAAGCTTTCTTT.

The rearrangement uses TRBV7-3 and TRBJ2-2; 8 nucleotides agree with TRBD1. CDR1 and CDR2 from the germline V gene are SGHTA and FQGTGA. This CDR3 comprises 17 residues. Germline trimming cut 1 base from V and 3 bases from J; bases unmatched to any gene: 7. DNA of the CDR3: TGTGCCAGCAGCTTAAGGGCAGGGGGCCACGACACCGGGGAGCTGTTTTTT. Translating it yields CASSLRAGGHDTGELFF.

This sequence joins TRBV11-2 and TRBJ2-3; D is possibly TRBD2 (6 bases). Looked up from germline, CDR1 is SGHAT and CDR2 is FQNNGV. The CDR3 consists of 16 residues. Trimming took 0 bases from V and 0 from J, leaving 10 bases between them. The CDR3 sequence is CASSLEGGASTDTQYF. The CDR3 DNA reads TGTGCCAGCAGCTTAGAAGGCGGGGCTAGCACAGATACGCAGTATTTT.

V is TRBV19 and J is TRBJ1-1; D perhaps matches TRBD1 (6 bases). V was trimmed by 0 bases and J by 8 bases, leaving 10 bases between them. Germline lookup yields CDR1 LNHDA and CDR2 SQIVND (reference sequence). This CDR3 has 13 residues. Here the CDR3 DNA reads TGTGCCAGTAGTATAGATATGGACAGAGAAGCTTTCTTT. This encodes CASSIDMDREAFF.

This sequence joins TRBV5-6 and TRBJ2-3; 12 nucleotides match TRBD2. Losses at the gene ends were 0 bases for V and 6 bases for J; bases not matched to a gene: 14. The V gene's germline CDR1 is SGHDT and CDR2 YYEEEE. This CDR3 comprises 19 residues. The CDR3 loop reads CASSLGPPGGLAGWDTQYF. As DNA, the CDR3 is TGTGCCAGCAGCTTGGGGCCTCCTGGTGGACTAGCGGGGTGGGATACGCAGTATTTT.

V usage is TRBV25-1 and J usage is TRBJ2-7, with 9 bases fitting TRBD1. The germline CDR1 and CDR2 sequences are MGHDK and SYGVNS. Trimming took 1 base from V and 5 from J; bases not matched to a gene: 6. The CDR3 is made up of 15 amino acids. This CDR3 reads CASSESGTGRDEQYF. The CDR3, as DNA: TGTGCCAGCAGTGAATCTGGGACAGGGCGGGACGAGCAGTACTTC.

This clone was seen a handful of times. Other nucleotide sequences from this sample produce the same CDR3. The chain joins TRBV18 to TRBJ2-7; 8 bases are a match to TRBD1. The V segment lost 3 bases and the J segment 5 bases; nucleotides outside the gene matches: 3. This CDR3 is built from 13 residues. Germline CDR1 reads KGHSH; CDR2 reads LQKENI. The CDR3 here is CASSPNRGNEQYV. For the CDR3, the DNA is TGTGCCAGCTCACCCAACAGGGGGAACGAGCAGTACGTC.

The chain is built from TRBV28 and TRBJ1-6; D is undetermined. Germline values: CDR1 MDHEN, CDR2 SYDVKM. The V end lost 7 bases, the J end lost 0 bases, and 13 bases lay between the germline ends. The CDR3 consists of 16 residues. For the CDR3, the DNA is TGTGCCAGCATGGGCTCCCCAAGCTCCTATAATTCACCCCTCCACTTT. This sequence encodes CASMGSPSSYNSPLHF.